The rows below give T cell receptor beta chains drawn from one sample of a study of CD8+ T cells in alopecia areata. Produced via immunoSEQ multiplex PCR; TCRdb's table is partial and in-frame only. Among fewer than 110,000 clones listed, about 60% were seen once. Sequencing used CD8+ T cells sorted from blood, obtained at approximately week 56, from a patient treated with tofacitinib. The receptors derive from a human donor with alopecia areata. Each CDR3 is given with its conserved first and last residue. A D gene is named only where the DNA matches it firmly. Only part of the rows carry a size: once, few, many, or a class if the clone is expanded.

TRBV12-5	NA	NA	TRBJ1-1	TGTGCTAGTGCTTTGGGGGGGGTCGCTGAAGCTTTCTTT	CASALGGVAEAFF
TRBV7-2	TRBD2	NA	TRBJ2-1	TGTGCCAGCAGCGGCGCGGGGACTAGCTCGTACAATGAGCAGTTCTTC	CASSGAGTSSYNEQFF
TRBV4-1	TRBD2	NA	TRBJ2-3	TGCGCCAGCAGCCAAGGGAAGCGGGGCCGCACAGATACGCAGTATTTT	CASSQGKRGRTDTQYF
TRBV30	NA	NA	TRBJ1-1	TGTGCCTGGAGTACTTCCCTTCCGGGTGAAGCTTTCTTT	CAWSTSLPGEAFF
TRBV4-1	NA	NA	TRBJ2-7	TGCGCCAGCAGCCTTTACATTGGACTTCTAACCTACGAGCAGTACTTC	CASSLYIGLLTYEQYF
TRBV5-6	NA	few	TRBJ2-7	TGTGCCAGCAGCCTTGGGACGGGCACCTACGAGCAGTACTTC	CASSLGTGTYEQYF
TRBV9	TRBD1	few	TRBJ1-1	TGTGCCAGCAGCGTAGCAGGGGGCCGGGACACTGAAGCTTTCTTT	CASSVAGGRDTEAFF
TRBV9	NA	NA	TRBJ2-3	TGTGCCAGCAGCGATACAGATACGCAGTATTTT	CASSDTDTQYF
TRBV7-9	NA	NA	TRBJ1-5	TGTGCCAGCAGCTTTTTCGACAATCAGCCCCAGCATTTT	CASSFFDNQPQHF
TRBV5-1	TRBD1	NA	TRBJ2-5	TGCGCCAGCAGCCGGGGACAGGGTGTGGAGACCCAGTACTTC	CASSRGQGVETQYF
TRBV27	NA	few	TRBJ1-5	TGTGCCAGCAGCCCCAATCCCGTCAATCAGCCCCAGCATTTT	CASSPNPVNQPQHF
TRBV15	TRBD1	NA	TRBJ1-2	TGTGCCACCAGCAGGGGACAGGACCTCAACTATGGCTACACCTTC	CATSRGQDLNYGYTF
TRBV10-2	NA	NA	TRBJ2-7	TGCGCCAGCACCTGGGGGGAGGTCTACGAGCAGTACTTC	CASTWGEVYEQYF
TRBV7-9	NA	NA	TRBJ2-7	TGTGCCAGCAGCTTATCAGGGGCGGGCGAGCAGTACTTC	CASSLSGAGEQYF
TRBV5-8	TRBD1	NA	TRBJ2-1	TGTGCCAGCAGCTTGATGGGACAGGGGGCCGGTCAGTTCTTC	CASSLMGQGAGQFF
TRBV7-9	NA	NA	TRBJ2-7	TGTGCCAGCAGCTTAGCGGGCCCCTACGAGCAGTACTTC	CASSLAGPYEQYF
TRBV9	TRBD1	NA	TRBJ1-1	TGTGCCAGCAGCGTGGGACAGGGAAACACTGAAGCTTTCTTT	CASSVGQGNTEAFF
TRBV4-2	NA	NA	TRBJ1-1	TGTGCCAGCAGCCACTATTTCTCAGAGACCTTGAACACTGAAGCTTTCTTT	CASSHYFSETLNTEAFF
TRBV12-5	TRBD2	NA	TRBJ2-1	TGTGCTAGTGGTTTGGCCACTTTAGCGGGGGGCTACAATGAGCAGTTCTTC	CASGLATLAGGYNEQFF
TRBV27	NA	NA	TRBJ2-7	TGTGCCAGCAGTTTTAAGGGGTACGAGCAGTACTTC	CASSFKGYEQYF
TRBV7-2	NA	NA	TRBJ2-2	TGTGCCAGCAGCTTAGAGAGGGGCATCGGGGAGCTGTTTTTT	CASSLERGIGELFF
TRBV2	TRBD1	NA	TRBJ2-6	TGTGCCAGCAGTGAACCTGGCGGGACAGGACACTCTGGGGCCAACGTCCTGACTTTC	CASSEPGGTGHSGANVLTF
TRBV7-9	NA	NA	TRBJ2-3	TGTGCCAGCAGCTTAGTCGCGGGAGATACGCAGTATTTT	CASSLVAGDTQYF
TRBV19	TRBD2	NA	TRBJ2-2	TGTGCCAGTAGTGAGATCGTCGGGGGGTACACCGGGGAGCTGTTTTTT	CASSEIVGGYTGELFF
TRBV25-1	NA	NA	TRBJ1-1	TGTGCCAGCAGTGACAGTGTGGACTCCCAAGCTTTCTTT	CASSDSVDSQAFF
TRBV28	NA	few	TRBJ1-3	TGTGCCAGCAGTTTAACGTATAGGGCGGCTGGAAACACCATATATTTT	CASSLTYRAAGNTIYF
TRBV9	TRBD2	few	TRBJ2-6	TGTGCCAGCAGCGGGGGAGGGCAGGCCTTCTCTGGGGCCAACGTCCTGACTTTC	CASSGGGQAFSGANVLTF
TRBV29-1	NA	NA	TRBJ2-5	TGCAGCGTTGGAGGCCGGGAGACCCAGTACTTC	CSVGGRETQYF
TRBV10-3	NA	NA	TRBJ1-1	TGTGCCATCAGGGCCCCCCAGCAGGTAGGCACTGAAGCTTTCTTT	CAIRAPQQVGTEAFF
TRBV6-1	NA	NA	TRBJ2-5	TGTGCCAGCAGTGAAGGGTGGGCAGGGAACCAAGAGACCCAGTACTTC	CASSEGWAGNQETQYF
TRBV25-1	NA	NA	TRBJ2-7	TGTGCCAGCAGTCGGGTTGCCTACGAGCAGTACTTC	CASSRVAYEQYF
TRBV4-1	TRBD2	NA	TRBJ2-3	TGCGCCAGCAGCCAAGAGCCTAGCGGGGGATATAATACGCAGTATTTT	CASSQEPSGGYNTQYF
TRBV9	TRBD1	NA	TRBJ1-1	TGTGCCAGCAGCGGGGACAGCCCTGAAGCTTTCTTT	CASSGDSPEAFF
TRBV7-8	NA	NA	TRBJ1-6	TGTGCCAGCAGCTTAGCGGTCGGCGGGTCCAATTCACCCCTCCACTTT	CASSLAVGGSNSPLHF
TRBV4-1	TRBD1	few	TRBJ1-2	TGCGCCAGCAGCCCCGGACAGGGTAACTATGGCTACACCTTC	CASSPGQGNYGYTF
TRBV15	NA	NA	TRBJ2-5	TGTGCCACCAGCCCCCGTTACAGTGCTGAGACCCAGTACTTC	CATSPRYSAETQYF
TRBV30	NA	NA	TRBJ1-4	TGTGCCTGGAGTGTGACCCTTAATGAAAAACTGTTTTTT	CAWSVTLNEKLFF
TRBV6-5	TRBD1	once	TRBJ1-1	TGTGCCAGCAGTATTTCAGGGGGCTTGACTGAAGCTTTCTTT	CASSISGGLTEAFF
TRBV4-2	TRBD1	few	TRBJ2-2	TGTGCCAGCAGCTTTGGGACAGGGGACACCGGGGAGCTGTTTTTT	CASSFGTGDTGELFF
TRBV5-6	TRBD1	few	TRBJ1-4	TGTGCCAGCAGCTGGGGGACAGTTGTTTACGAAAAACTGTTTTTT	CASSWGTVVYEKLFF
TRBV6-6	NA	NA	TRBJ1-1	TGTGCCAGCGGGGCGGGCAGCCCGGAAGCTTTCTTT	CASGAGSPEAFF
TRBV7-9	NA	few	TRBJ2-7	TGTGCCAGCAGCTTAGTAGAGGACAGAGTTTTC	CASSLVEDRVF
TRBV5-1	NA	NA	TRBJ2-1	TGCGCCAGCAGCTCGGGGAGGAATGAGCAGTTCTTC	CASSSGRNEQFF
TRBV7-9	NA	NA	TRBJ1-2	TGTGCCAGCAGCTTAGAACGGGTCGTTGGTGGCTACACCTTC	CASSLERVVGGYTF
TRBV27	NA	NA	TRBJ2-7	TGTGCCAGCAGTGCGACAGCCCTTGTGAGCTCCTACGAGCAGTACTTC	CASSATALVSSYEQYF
TRBV6-5	NA	few	TRBJ2-2	TGTGCCAGCAGTTACTCGAGGATCACCGGGGAGCTGTTTTTT	CASSYSRITGELFF
TRBV9	NA	NA	TRBJ1-1	TGTGCCAGCAGCGCGTCCGGAGCTTTCTTT	CASSASGAFF
TRBV7-9	TRBD1	NA	TRBJ1-2	TGTGCCAGCAGCCAGGGGGGTGAGGGCTACACCTTC	CASSQGGEGYTF
TRBV20-1	NA	NA	TRBJ1-5	TGCAGTGCGGGATTGCCCCAGCATTTT	CSAGLPQHF
TRBV27	NA	NA	TRBJ1-2	TGTGCCAGCAGTTTAACAGGCATGACCGCCGGCTACACCTTC	CASSLTGMTAGYTF
TRBV4-1	NA	NA	TRBJ2-7	TGCGCCAGCAGCCAACCCGGACGGAACGAGCAGTACTTC	CASSQPGRNEQYF
TRBV15	TRBD1	NA	TRBJ1-2	TGTGCCACAAACCGACAGGGAACCTATGGCTACACCTTC	CATNRQGTYGYTF
TRBV5-6	NA	NA	TRBJ1-2	TGTGCCAGCGGGTCAGGCTATGGCTACACCTTC	CASGSGYGYTF
TRBV7-9	TRBD2	once	TRBJ2-3	TGTGCCAGCAGCTTAATAACTAGCGGGGGGCCCGATACGCAGTATTTT	CASSLITSGGPDTQYF
TRBV30	NA	NA	TRBJ2-3	TGTGCCTGGAGTGTCGGATCTAGCACAGATACGCAGTATTTT	CAWSVGSSTDTQYF